Listed below are T cell receptor beta chains from one sample, sequenced in a study of identifying expanded T cells in peripheral blood. Assay used: immunoSEQ multiplex PCR; TCRdb lists only in-frame clones, some missing. The sample shows under 150,000 clones, around 88% of them seen only once. The sample taken for sequencing was blood. The source is a person aged 18 to 75 in good health. The CDR3 runs from the conserved cysteine through the conserved F or W.

V | length | CDR3
TRBV4-2 | 18 | CASSQDRSWISTNEKLFF
TRBV7-9 | 18 | CASSSPLLSGSSTDTQYF
TRBV27 | 15 | CASSSTGARGETQYF
TRBV10-3 | 15 | CAIRVDRGENTEAFF
TRBV27 | 15 | CASRDGQGVTGELFF
TRBV28 | 12 | CASSQGAGEQYF
TRBV11-2 | 13 | CASSLDTGDEQYF
TRBV5-1 | 19 | CASSPSGGSSGRMGNEQFF
TRBV27 | 13 | CASRLQGPGELFF
TRBV7-2 | 15 | CASSFLRGVNEKLFF
TRBV20-1 | 10 | CSAGTGEAFF
TRBV5-5 | 16 | CASTQTPGLAGYEQYF
TRBV28 | 11 | CAIQGEGELFF
TRBV4-2 | 15 | CASRSDRTNTGELFF
TRBV19 | 16 | CASSLGRGLGANVLTF
TRBV5-4 | 16 | CASSFTSGGITDTQYF
TRBV15 | 16 | CATSRDGGQLTGELFF
TRBV2 | 18 | CASSEALSLADIYNEQFF
TRBV5-4 | 14 | CASSLEDNGNEQYF
TRBV5-5 | 13 | CASSLSTAYEQYF
TRBV2 | 12 | CASRQLGETQYF
TRBV7-2 | 13 | CASSFLNTGELFF
TRBV27 | 14 | CASSIGQGGYEQYF
TRBV6-6 | 14 | CASSNSRPPDTQYF
TRBV19 | 12 | CASSIADSTRYF
TRBV7-9 | 14 | CASSTSGSNQPQHF
TRBV10-1 | 14 | CASSGGQPYNEQFF
TRBV4-3 | 17 | CASSQDSDRASGNTIYF
TRBV7-8 | 16 | CASSPPVGGLTDTQYF
TRBV7-2 | 15 | CASSVTGTGNSPLHF
TRBV7-3 | 16 | CASHMNPGLKVNTQYF
TRBV21-1 | 14 | CASSKEGRRTPLHF
TRBV9 | 17 | CASSPLLSGGAGDTQYF
TRBV7-6 | 15 | CASSNLVLGEYEQYF
TRBV5-1 | 12 | CASIREPNEQFF
TRBV29-1 | 18 | CSADPNRVRDSGANVLTF
TRBV7-2 | 15 | CASSLARAGIDGYTF
TRBV28 | 13 | CASTLRGLNEQFF
TRBV5-4 | 16 | CASSLGPRAGGSPLHF
TRBV7-2 | 13 | CASSLEHQETQYF
TRBV18 | 14 | CASSPGVAKNIQYF
TRBV18 | 15 | CASSPGQGSSDTQYF
TRBV10-1 | 14 | CASSESRRTHGYTF
TRBV7-8 | 15 | CASSLVARTGDEQFF
TRBV27 | 17 | CASSLQSSGRGDYGYTF
TRBV7-9 | 13 | CASSPRRNNEQFF
TRBV5-1 | 15 | CASSSTASGSDTQYF
TRBV5-4 | 14 | CASSRGFAKNIQYF
TRBV27 | 10 | CASSRRGYTF
TRBV2 | 13 | CASRLGPGNEQFF
TRBV6-5 | 15 | CASSYQPRTGEGYTF
TRBV6-5 | 14 | CASCPDPASTEAFF
TRBV6-5 | 14 | CASSYSLSVDGYTF
TRBV11-3 | 15 | CASSSGGQGRDEQFF
TRBV15 | 17 | CATSWDPRDRVEEKLFF
TRBV5-6 | 15 | CASSRGWTYNYGYTF
TRBV5-1 | 15 | CASSQTSGGPREQFF
TRBV4-3 | 17 | CASSQDLVEYGSYGYTF
TRBV7-9 | 16 | CASSPSTPTAGYEQYF